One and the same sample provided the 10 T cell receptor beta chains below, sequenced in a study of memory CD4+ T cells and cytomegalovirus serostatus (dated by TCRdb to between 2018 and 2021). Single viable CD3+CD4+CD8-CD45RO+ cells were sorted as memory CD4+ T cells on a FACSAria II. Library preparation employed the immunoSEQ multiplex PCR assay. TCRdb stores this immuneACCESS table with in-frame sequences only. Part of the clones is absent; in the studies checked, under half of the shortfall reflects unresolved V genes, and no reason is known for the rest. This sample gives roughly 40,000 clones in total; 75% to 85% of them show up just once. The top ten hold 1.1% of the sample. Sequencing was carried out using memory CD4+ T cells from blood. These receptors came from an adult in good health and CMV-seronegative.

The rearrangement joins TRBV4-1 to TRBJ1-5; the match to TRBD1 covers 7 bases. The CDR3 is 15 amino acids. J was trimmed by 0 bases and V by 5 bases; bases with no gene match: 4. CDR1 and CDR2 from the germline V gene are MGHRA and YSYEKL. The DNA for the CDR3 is TGCGCCAGCAGCTTCCGGGACAGTAGCAATCAGCCCCAGCATTTT. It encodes CASSFRDSSNQPQHF.

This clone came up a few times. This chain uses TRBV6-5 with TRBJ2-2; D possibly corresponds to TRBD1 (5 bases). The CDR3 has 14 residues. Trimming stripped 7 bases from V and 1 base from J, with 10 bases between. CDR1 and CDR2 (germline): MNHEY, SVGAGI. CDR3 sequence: CASNNRMNTGELFF. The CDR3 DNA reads TGTGCCAGCAACAACAGGATGAACACCGGGGAGCTGTTTTTT.

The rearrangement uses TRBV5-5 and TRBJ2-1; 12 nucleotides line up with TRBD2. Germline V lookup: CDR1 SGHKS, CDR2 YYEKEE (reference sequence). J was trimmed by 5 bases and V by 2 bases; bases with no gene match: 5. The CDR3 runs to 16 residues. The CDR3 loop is CASSFRLAGVNNEQFF. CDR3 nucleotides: TGTGCCAGCAGCTTCCGACTAGCGGGAGTGAACAATGAGCAGTTCTTC.

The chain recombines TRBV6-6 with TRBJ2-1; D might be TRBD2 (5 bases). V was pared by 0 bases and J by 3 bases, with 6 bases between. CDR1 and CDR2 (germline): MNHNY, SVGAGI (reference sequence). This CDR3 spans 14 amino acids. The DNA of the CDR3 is TGTGCCAGCAGTTACTCGAGGGTCTACAATGAGCAGTTCTTC. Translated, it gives CASSYSRVYNEQFF.

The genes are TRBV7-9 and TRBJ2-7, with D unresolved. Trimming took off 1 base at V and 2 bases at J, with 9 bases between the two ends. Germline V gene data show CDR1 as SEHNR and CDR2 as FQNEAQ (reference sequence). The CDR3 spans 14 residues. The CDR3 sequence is CASSLGSYTYEQYF. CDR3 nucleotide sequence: TGTGCCAGCAGCTTAGGTAGCTACACCTACGAGCAGTACTTC.

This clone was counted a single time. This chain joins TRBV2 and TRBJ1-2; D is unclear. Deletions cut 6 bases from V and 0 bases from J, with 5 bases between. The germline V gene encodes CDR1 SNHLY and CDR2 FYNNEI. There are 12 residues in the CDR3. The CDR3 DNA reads TGTGCCAGCAGAGGTGCTAACTATGGCTACACCTTC. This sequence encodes CASRGANYGYTF.

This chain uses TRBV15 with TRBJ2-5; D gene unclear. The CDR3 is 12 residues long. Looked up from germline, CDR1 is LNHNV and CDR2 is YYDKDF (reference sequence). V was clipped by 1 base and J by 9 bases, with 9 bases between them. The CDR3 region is CATSRGDKAQYF. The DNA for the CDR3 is TGTGCCACCAGCAGAGGGGATAAGGCCCAGTACTTC. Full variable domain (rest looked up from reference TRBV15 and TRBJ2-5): DAMVIQNPRYQVTQFGKPVTLSCSQTLNHNVMYWYQQKSSQAPKLLFHYYDKDFNNEADTPDNFQSRRPNTSFCFLDIRSPGLGDTAMYLCATSRGDKAQYFGPGTRLLVL.

This chain's CDR3 is CASSSFQGAKNIQYF. The DNA for the CDR3 is TGTGCCAGTAGTTCCTTCCAGGGGGCCAAAAACATTCAGTACTTC. The gene calls are TRBV19 and TRBJ2-4, with D perhaps TRBD1 (6 bases). Germline V gene lookup returns CDR1 LNHDA and CDR2 SQIVND (reference sequence). This CDR3 is built from 15 residues. The V end lost 5 bases, the J end lost 1 base, and 12 bases lay between the germline ends.

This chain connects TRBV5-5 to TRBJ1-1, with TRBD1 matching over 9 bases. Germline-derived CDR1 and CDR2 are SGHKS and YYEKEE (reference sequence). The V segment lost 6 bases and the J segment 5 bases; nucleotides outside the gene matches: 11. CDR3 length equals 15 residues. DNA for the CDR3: TGTGCCAGCACCCGCCTTGGACAGGGGAATACTGAAGCTTTCTTT. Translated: CASTRLGQGNTEAFF.

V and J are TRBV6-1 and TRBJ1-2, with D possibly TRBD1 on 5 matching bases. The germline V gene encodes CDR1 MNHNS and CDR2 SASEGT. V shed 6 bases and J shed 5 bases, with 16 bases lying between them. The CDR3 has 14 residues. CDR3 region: CASRVGGVRYGYTF. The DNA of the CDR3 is TGTGCCAGCAGGGTGGGGGGGGTTAGATATGGCTACACCTTC.